The 10 T cell receptor beta chains given below trace back to one sample, sequenced in a study of PD-L1 blockade in urothelial cancer. Data came from immunoSEQ multiplex PCR; TCRdb stores just in-frame clones and leaves some out. Here the sample spans some 60,000 clones, roughly 86% being singletons. Sequencing used PBMCs, obtained around atezolizumab (anti-PD-L1) treatment. The origin of the receptors is a man aged 50 to 59 with urothelial cancer.

This clone was counted a single time. V gene TRBV5-6 combines with J gene TRBJ2-3, with D possibly being TRBD2 (6 bases). Per the germline V gene, CDR1 is SGHDT and CDR2 is YYEEEE. This CDR3 comprises 15 residues. Trimming took 4 bases from V and 2 from J, leaving 14 bases between them. CDR3 sequence reads: CASSTGTFTTDTQYF. The DNA of the CDR3 is TGTGCCAGCAGCACCGGGACTTTTACCACAGATACGCAGTATTTT.

The chain carries TRBV6-1 and TRBJ1-2; 7 nucleotides line up with TRBD1. The CDR3 extends over 17 amino acids. Trimming took 5 bases from V and 0 from J; bases not matched to a gene: 12. Germline CDR1 reads MNHNS; CDR2 reads SASEGT. CDR3 DNA: TGTGCCAGCAGTAAAGTATCCAGGGGGAAGTCTAACTATGGCTACACCTTC. Its translation is CASSKVSRGKSNYGYTF.

This chain connects TRBV6-4 to TRBJ2-1; D is ambiguous. Germline CDR1 reads MRHNA; CDR2 reads SNTAGT. V shed 4 bases and J shed 7 bases, with 14 bases lying between them. The CDR3 consists of 14 residues. This CDR3 reads CASSVASTRNEQFF. The CDR3 nucleotides read TGTGCCAGCAGTGTGGCCTCAACCAGGAATGAGCAGTTCTTC.

The chain is built from TRBV28 and TRBJ1-6; D remains unclear. The V end lost 10 bases, the J end lost 4 bases, and 14 bases lay between the germline ends. Germline CDR1 is MDHEN and CDR2 is SYDVKM. There are 14 residues in the CDR3. DNA for the CDR3: TGTGCCAACCAAGAGGGAGGGTATAATTCACCCCTCCACTTT. This gives the protein CANQEGGYNSPLHF.

Concerning this clone: Other DNA variants within this sample encode the same CDR3. CDR3 bases: TGTGCCAGCAGTTCGGGACTAGCGGGTTACAATGAGCAGTTCTTC. Translation: CASSSGLAGYNEQFF. The rearrangement links TRBV28 to TRBJ2-1; TRBD2 matches at 12 bases. Germline CDR1 is MDHEN and CDR2 is SYDVKM. V was clipped by 4 bases and J by 4 bases; unmatched bases: 2. This CDR3 has 15 amino acids.

The V gene is TRBV28, the J gene TRBJ2-3; TRBD1 is a possible D gene (5 bases). CDR3 length equals 21 residues. Trimming left V 5 bases short and J 2 bases short, with 32 bases between. In germline, CDR1 is MDHEN, CDR2 SYDVKM. In DNA form, the CDR3 reads TGTGCCAGCAGTAGACCACCTGCCCGGACAATCCGCTCCCCTTTCACAGATACGCAGTATTTT. It encodes CASSRPPARTIRSPFTDTQYF.

The chain couples TRBV5-4 to TRBJ1-6; D call uncertain. The V gene's germline CDR1 is SGHNT and CDR2 YYREEE (reference sequence). CDR3 size: 15 residues. Between the trimmed V and J ends, which lost 1 base and 7 bases, there was a span of 12 bases. As DNA, the CDR3 is TGTGCCAGCAGCTTGAATCGGGTGGAGAATTCACCCCTCCACTTT. Its protein is CASSLNRVENSPLHF.

A remark on this clone: The same CDR3 is also encoded by other DNA sequences in this sample. J is TRBJ2-7 and V is TRBV30, with 10 bases lining up with TRBD2. The J segment lost 5 bases and the V segment lost 5 bases, leaving 12 bases of the junction unmatched. There are 15 residues in the CDR3. CDR1 is GTSNPN and CDR2 is SVGIG in the germline V gene (reference sequence). This CDR3 reads CAWQRAGLAGDEQYF. As DNA, the CDR3 is TGTGCCTGGCAAAGAGCGGGGCTAGCGGGAGACGAGCAGTACTTC.

This chain joins TRBV6-1 and TRBJ2-5, with 7 positions matching TRBD1. The CDR3 consists of 15 residues. Germline CDR1 and CDR2: MNHNS and SASEGT. V shed 8 bases, J shed 5 bases, and the junction held 14 bases outside the gene matches. The CDR3 coding sequence is TGTGCCAGCGATGAAGTCAGGGGGACGATGGAGACCCAGTACTTC. As protein: CASDEVRGTMETQYF.

V usage is TRBV5-1 and J usage is TRBJ1-2, with 8 nucleotides matching TRBD1. Per germline, CDR1 SGHRS and CDR2 YFSETQ. CDR3 size: 15 residues. The V segment lost 4 bases and the J segment 3 bases; nucleotides outside the gene matches: 8. Here the CDR3 reads CASSPLQGEDYGYTF. Written as DNA, the CDR3 is TGCGCCAGCAGCCCACTACAGGGGGAGGACTATGGCTACACCTTC. The entire variable domain, with the rest obtained from reference TRBV5-1 and TRBJ1-2, is as follows: KAGVTQTPRYLIKTRGQQVTLSCSPISGHRSVSWYQQTPGQGLQFLFEYFSETQRNKGNFPGRFSGRQFSNSRSEMNVSTLELGDSALYLCASSPLQGEDYGYTFGSGTRLTVV.